This T cell receptor (beta chain) was sequenced for a study of shared clonotypes between healthy human individuals. Study findings and constraints: Sharing across four donors was highest in naive CD4 (around 5%) and lowest in memory CD8 (roughly 0.4%).

A note on this clone: The target antigen is unknown.

The donor cohort consisted entirely of Caucasian adults residing in Nashville, Tennessee. The CDR3 consists of 12 residues. V dropped 2 bases and J dropped 12 bases, with 12 bases sitting between them. Germline values: CDR1 SGHRS, CDR2 YFSETQ. Under the authors' procedure: Junction-only immunoSEQ data arrived without quality scores, meaning filtering differed. The repertoire was sequenced with immunoSEQ multiplex PCR; TCRdb's copy has only in-frame clones and lacks some. V and J calls and clone size follow that table, whereas D and trimming were derived from the DNA. The repertoire holds 2 million to 2.5 million clones, approximately 93% seen once, with 0.39% in the top ten.

The V call is TRBV5-1, the J call TRBJ2-1, with D perhaps matching TRBD1 (6 bases). Sequences were obtained from naive CD4+ T cells from PBMCs. The subset: CD45RA+ positively selected. The receptor comes from a man between 18 and 35 years old in good health. Some clones in this sample may be carry-over from other donors' samples. CDR3 nucleotides: TGCGCCAGCAGCTTTTCGACAGGTCGGCAGTTCTTC. It translates to CASSFSTGRQFF.